Only a few counts were recorded for the clone carrying this T cell receptor (beta chain). What it binds is not known. V shed 4 bases and J 5 bases; nucleotides not matched to a gene: 2. Germline CDR1 and CDR2: SNHLY and FYNNEI. The CDR3 is 13 residues long. The entry originates in a study of beta chain features in type 1 diabetes. Study conclusions and caveats: Within patients, naive, central memory and Treg TCRB repertoires seemed more similar than within healthy donors.

Expressed TCRB transcripts were sequenced, since all the RNA that had been isolated was reverse transcribed. Sequenced by immunoSEQ multiplex PCR; TCRdb stores in-frame clones only, minus some. The table records roughly 230,000 clones, over 8.5% of them present only once. The material sequenced was naive CD4+ T cells from blood. The chain recombines TRBV2 with TRBJ1-2; 9 bases align to TRBD1. The clonotype comes from a woman in her late teens or twenties in good health. The CDR3 here is CASSGTGVYGYTF. In DNA, the CDR3 is TGTGCCAGCAGTGGGACAGGGGTGTATGGCTACACCTTC.